This TCR beta chain was observed in a study of patients and donors after allogeneic stem cell transplantation. This clonotype appeared a few times. Using its own MiXCR run on the RT-PCR reads, TCRdb lists one record per CDR3 protein. The repertoire holds about 960,000 distinct CDR3 sequences, with around 17% as singletons. The sequence derives from a human donor who was either an allogeneic HSCT recipient or a stem cell or donor lymphocyte infusion donor (not recorded which). It is not recorded whose cells these are; they may come from a transplant donor. The sequenced material came from blood, either unsorted or a sorted T cell fraction (not recorded which).

Here the CDR3 reads CASSYSPPGPETQYF. The CDR3, as DNA: TGTGCCAGCAGTTACTCGCCCCCCGGGCCCGAGACCCAGTACTTC. The V and J genes are TRBV6-5 and TRBJ2-5, with D unresolved. CDR1 MNHEY and CDR2 SVGAGI come from the germline V gene. The germline V and J ends were trimmed by 0 bases and 5 bases, with 13 bases remaining between them. CDR3 length: 15 amino acids.